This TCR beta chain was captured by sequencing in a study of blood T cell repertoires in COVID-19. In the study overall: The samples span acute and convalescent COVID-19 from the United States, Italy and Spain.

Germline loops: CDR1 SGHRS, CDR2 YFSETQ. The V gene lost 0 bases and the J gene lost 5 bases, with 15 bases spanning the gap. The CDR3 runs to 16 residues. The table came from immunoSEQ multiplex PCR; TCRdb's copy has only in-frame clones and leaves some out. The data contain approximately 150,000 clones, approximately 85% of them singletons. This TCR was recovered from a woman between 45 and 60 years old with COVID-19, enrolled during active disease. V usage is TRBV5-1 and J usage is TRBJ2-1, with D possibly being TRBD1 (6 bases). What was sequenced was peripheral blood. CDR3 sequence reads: CASSLGWGLRDNEQFF. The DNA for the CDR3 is TGCGCCAGCAGCTTGGGGTGGGGGCTCAGGGACAATGAGCAGTTCTTC.